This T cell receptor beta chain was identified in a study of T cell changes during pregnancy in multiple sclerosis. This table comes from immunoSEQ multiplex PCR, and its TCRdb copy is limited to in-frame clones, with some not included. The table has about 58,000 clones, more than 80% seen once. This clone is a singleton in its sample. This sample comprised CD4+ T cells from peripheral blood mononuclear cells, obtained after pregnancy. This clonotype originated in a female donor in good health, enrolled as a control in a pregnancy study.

CDR3 loop: CASSETGHWGEQFF. The CDR3 DNA follows: TGTGCCAGCAGTGAGACAGGGCATTGGGGGGAGCAGTTCTTC. V and J are TRBV7-3 and TRBJ2-1; TRBD1 matches 7 bases. V was pared by 6 bases and J by 10 bases, with 12 bases of the junction left unmatched. The CDR3 is 14 amino acids. Germline V gene lookup returns CDR1 SGHTA and CDR2 FQGTGA.